These T cell receptor beta chains were read from a single sample in a study of T cell changes during pregnancy in multiple sclerosis. Produced via immunoSEQ multiplex PCR; TCRdb's table is partial and in-frame only. The sample contains about 40,000 clones, 90% of which appear only once. Here the sequenced sample was CD4+ T cells from peripheral blood mononuclear cells, taken in the third trimester of pregnancy. These receptor sequences come from a female donor with multiple sclerosis, enrolled in a pregnancy study. The CDR3 runs from the conserved cysteine through the conserved F or W. The D gene is left open where the match is weak. Size is omitted from some rows. Given values are once, few, many or a class for expanded clones.

cdr3_length: 11; d_call: -; j_call: TRBJ2-1; v_call: TRBV2; clone_size: -; cdr3_aa: CASQGNNEQFF; cdr3_nt: TGTGCCAGCCAGGGAAACAATGAGCAGTTCTTC
cdr3_length: 11; d_call: -; j_call: TRBJ2-1; v_call: TRBV6-1; clone_size: -; cdr3_aa: CASYYQWEQFF; cdr3_nt: TGTGCCAGCTACTATCAGTGGGAGCAGTTCTTC
cdr3_length: 19; d_call: TRBD2; j_call: TRBJ2-1; v_call: TRBV7-2; clone_size: -; cdr3_aa: CASSFRTSGRPPNYNEQFF; cdr3_nt: TGTGCCAGCAGCTTCAGGACTAGCGGGAGACCTCCCAACTACAATGAGCAGTTCTTC
cdr3_length: 14; d_call: TRBD1; j_call: TRBJ2-7; v_call: TRBV4-3; clone_size: few; cdr3_aa: CASTPTGITYEQYF; cdr3_nt: TGCGCCAGCACTCCGACAGGGATAACCTACGAGCAGTACTTC
cdr3_length: 13; d_call: TRBD1; j_call: TRBJ1-1; v_call: TRBV6-4; clone_size: -; cdr3_aa: CASSEHRGTEAFF; cdr3_nt: TGTGCCAGCAGTGAGCACAGGGGGACTGAAGCTTTCTTT
cdr3_length: 15; d_call: TRBD1; j_call: TRBJ1-4; v_call: TRBV9; clone_size: -; cdr3_aa: CASSPEDRGDEKLFF; cdr3_nt: TGTGCCAGCAGCCCGGAGGACAGGGGCGATGAAAAACTGTTTTTT
cdr3_length: 13; d_call: TRBD1; j_call: TRBJ1-2; v_call: TRBV4-3; clone_size: -; cdr3_aa: CASSQATGGGYTF; cdr3_nt: TGCGCCAGCAGCCAAGCGACAGGGGGTGGCTACACCTTC
cdr3_length: 15; d_call: -; j_call: TRBJ2-1; v_call: TRBV5-5; clone_size: -; cdr3_aa: CASSLALASYNEQFF; cdr3_nt: TGTGCCAGCAGCTTGGCCCTGGCATCCTACAATGAGCAGTTCTTC
cdr3_length: 16; d_call: TRBD1; j_call: TRBJ2-1; v_call: TRBV7-3; clone_size: -; cdr3_aa: CASSLSLGTGGYEQFF; cdr3_nt: TGTGCCAGCAGCTTATCCCTTGGGACAGGGGGCTATGAGCAGTTCTTC
cdr3_length: 14; d_call: -; j_call: TRBJ2-7; v_call: TRBV19; clone_size: -; cdr3_aa: CASSIVQGSYEQYF; cdr3_nt: TGTGCCAGTAGTATAGTACAGGGCTCCTACGAGCAGTACTTC
cdr3_length: 14; d_call: TRBD1; j_call: TRBJ2-5; v_call: TRBV27; clone_size: -; cdr3_aa: CASSYRTGRETQYF; cdr3_nt: TGTGCCAGCAGCTATCGGACAGGGAGGGAGACCCAGTACTTC
cdr3_length: 14; d_call: -; j_call: TRBJ1-4; v_call: TRBV5-6; clone_size: -; cdr3_aa: CASSPTGVGEKLFF; cdr3_nt: TGTGCCAGCAGCCCTACGGGGGTGGGGGAAAAACTGTTTTTT
cdr3_length: 18; d_call: TRBD2; j_call: TRBJ2-1; v_call: TRBV7-8; clone_size: -; cdr3_aa: CASSHPPQGGRTYNEQFF; cdr3_nt: TGTGCCAGCAGCCATCCCCCCCAGGGCGGGAGAACTTACAATGAGCAGTTCTTC
cdr3_length: 14; d_call: TRBD1; j_call: TRBJ1-6; v_call: TRBV18; clone_size: -; cdr3_aa: CASSTQGDNSPLHF; cdr3_nt: TGTGCCAGCTCGACACAGGGGGATAATTCACCCCTCCACTTT
cdr3_length: 17; d_call: TRBD2; j_call: TRBJ2-1; v_call: TRBV27; clone_size: -; cdr3_aa: CASSLSLPGAGGNEQFF; cdr3_nt: TGTGCCAGCAGTTTATCCCTTCCGGGAGCGGGGGGCAATGAGCAGTTCTTC
cdr3_length: 16; d_call: -; j_call: TRBJ2-2; v_call: TRBV5-5; clone_size: -; cdr3_aa: CASSLSGQGNTGELFF; cdr3_nt: TGTGCCAGCAGCTTGAGTGGTCAGGGAAACACCGGGGAGCTGTTTTTT
cdr3_length: 16; d_call: -; j_call: TRBJ2-3; v_call: TRBV6-1; clone_size: -; cdr3_aa: CASSAIQGFSTDTQYF; cdr3_nt: TGTGCCAGCAGTGCCATACAGGGATTTAGCACAGATACGCAGTATTTT
cdr3_length: 18; d_call: -; j_call: TRBJ2-3; v_call: TRBV7-3; clone_size: few; cdr3_aa: CASSLTSSGSSATDTQYF; cdr3_nt: TGTGCCAGCAGCTTAACGTCATCAGGATCGAGTGCCACAGATACGCAGTATTTT
cdr3_length: 17; d_call: TRBD1; j_call: TRBJ1-1; v_call: TRBV11-3; clone_size: -; cdr3_aa: CASSLGLGQVGDTEAFF; cdr3_nt: TGTGCCAGCAGCTTGGGCTTGGGACAGGTGGGCGACACTGAAGCTTTCTTT
cdr3_length: 16; d_call: TRBD1; j_call: TRBJ1-2; v_call: TRBV19; clone_size: -; cdr3_aa: CASTLRGQNNNYGYTF; cdr3_nt: TGTGCCAGTACCTTAAGGGGACAGAATAATAACTATGGCTACACCTTC
cdr3_length: 13; d_call: -; j_call: TRBJ1-1; v_call: TRBV11-2; clone_size: few; cdr3_aa: CASSNTGNTEAFF; cdr3_nt: TGTGCCAGCAGCAACACAGGTAACACTGAAGCTTTCTTT
cdr3_length: 12; d_call: TRBD2; j_call: TRBJ2-2; v_call: TRBV2; clone_size: -; cdr3_aa: CASTQAGGWLFF; cdr3_nt: TGTGCCAGCACCCAAGCGGGAGGGTGGCTGTTTTTT
cdr3_length: 14; d_call: TRBD2; j_call: TRBJ2-5; v_call: TRBV4-2; clone_size: -; cdr3_aa: CASSSGLAVETQYF; cdr3_nt: TGTGCCAGCAGCTCTGGACTAGCCGTCGAGACCCAGTACTTC
cdr3_length: 17; d_call: -; j_call: TRBJ1-3; v_call: TRBV10-3; clone_size: -; cdr3_aa: CAISESGTPSSGNTIYF; cdr3_nt: TGTGCCATCAGTGAGTCGGGGACTCCGAGCTCTGGAAACACCATATATTTT
cdr3_length: 12; d_call: -; j_call: TRBJ2-3; v_call: TRBV7-2; clone_size: -; cdr3_aa: CASSLQGRAQYF; cdr3_nt: TGTGCCAGCAGCTTACAGGGTAGGGCGCAGTATTTT
cdr3_length: 18; d_call: TRBD2; j_call: TRBJ2-3; v_call: TRBV28; clone_size: -; cdr3_aa: CASSRGLAGGYSDDTQYF; cdr3_nt: TGTGCCAGCAGCCGAGGACTAGCGGGAGGATACTCAGACGATACGCAGTATTTT
cdr3_length: 15; d_call: TRBD2; j_call: TRBJ2-1; v_call: TRBV12-5; clone_size: -; cdr3_aa: CASGPLAGGPNEQFF; cdr3_nt: TGTGCTAGTGGGCCCCTAGCGGGAGGGCCCAATGAGCAGTTCTTC
cdr3_length: 16; d_call: -; j_call: TRBJ2-3; v_call: TRBV5-1; clone_size: -; cdr3_aa: CASSLEVGLSTDTQYF; cdr3_nt: TGCGCCAGCAGCTTGGAGGTGGGACTGAGCACAGATACGCAGTATTTT
cdr3_length: 13; d_call: -; j_call: TRBJ2-1; v_call: TRBV6-5; clone_size: -; cdr3_aa: CASKGLAFNEQFF; cdr3_nt: TGTGCCAGCAAAGGGCTAGCTTTCAATGAGCAGTTCTTC
cdr3_length: 22; d_call: TRBD1; j_call: TRBJ1-5; v_call: TRBV19; clone_size: once; cdr3_aa: CASSIRQGSSYSAAFSNQPQHF; cdr3_nt: TGTGCCAGTAGTATACGACAGGGAAGCTCCTATTCTGCCGCATTTAGCAATCAGCCCCAGCATTTT
cdr3_length: 16; d_call: TRBD1; j_call: TRBJ2-1; v_call: TRBV4-1; clone_size: -; cdr3_aa: CASSQDPQGAYNEQFF; cdr3_nt: TGCGCCAGCAGCCAAGACCCCCAGGGGGCATACAATGAGCAGTTCTTC
cdr3_length: 13; d_call: TRBD2; j_call: TRBJ2-7; v_call: TRBV29-1; clone_size: -; cdr3_aa: CSARGLAGYEQYF; cdr3_nt: TGCAGCGCCCGCGGCCTAGCGGGTTACGAGCAGTACTTC
cdr3_length: 15; d_call: -; j_call: TRBJ1-1; v_call: TRBV5-1; clone_size: -; cdr3_aa: CASSLGPGFVTEAFF; cdr3_nt: TGCGCCAGCAGCTTGGGACCAGGGTTCGTCACTGAAGCTTTCTTT
cdr3_length: 14; d_call: -; j_call: TRBJ2-3; v_call: TRBV6-1; clone_size: -; cdr3_aa: CASSERHPGDTQYF; cdr3_nt: TGTGCCAGCAGTGAACGTCACCCAGGGGATACGCAGTATTTT
cdr3_length: 16; d_call: -; j_call: TRBJ1-1; v_call: TRBV5-6; clone_size: once; cdr3_aa: CASSLGGPLLSTEAFF; cdr3_nt: TGTGCCAGCAGCTTGGGCGGCCCTCTCCTGAGCACTGAAGCTTTCTTT
cdr3_length: 16; d_call: -; j_call: TRBJ2-7; v_call: TRBV4-1; clone_size: -; cdr3_aa: CASRPILAKSSYEQYF; cdr3_nt: TGCGCCAGCAGACCGATTCTAGCGAAAAGCTCCTACGAGCAGTACTTC
cdr3_length: 14; d_call: -; j_call: TRBJ1-6; v_call: TRBV5-1; clone_size: -; cdr3_aa: CASSEGVSNSPLHF; cdr3_nt: TGCGCCAGCAGCGAGGGGGTGTCAAATTCACCCCTCCACTTT
cdr3_length: 15; d_call: -; j_call: TRBJ1-2; v_call: TRBV5-1; clone_size: few; cdr3_aa: CASSFSGGALYGYTF; cdr3_nt: TGCGCCAGCAGCTTTTCGGGGGGCGCCCTCTATGGCTACACCTTC
cdr3_length: 15; d_call: -; j_call: TRBJ1-3; v_call: TRBV30; clone_size: -; cdr3_aa: CAWDTERRAGNTIYF; cdr3_nt: TGTGCCTGGGATACTGAGAGGAGGGCTGGAAACACCATATATTTT